These T cell receptor beta chains were read from a single sample in a study of shared T cell receptors in the human thymus. This table comes from immunoSEQ multiplex PCR, and its TCRdb copy is limited to in-frame clones, with some not included. The sample carries hundreds of thousands of clones, more than 75% recorded once. These data were also reused for a study on human thymus T cells.

Source material: thymocytes. The receptors were sampled from a boy younger than two with a congenital heart defect. Each CDR3 is given with its conserved first and last residue. A D gene is named only where the DNA matches it firmly. The size of a clone is reported for some rows only, either as once, few or many, or as a class for expanded clones.

v_gene	j_gene	abundance	d_gene	CDR3nt	CDR3aa
TRBV6-1	TRBJ2-6	.	TRBD1	TGTGCCAGCAGTGAACAGGGGGACAGGGGGTGGACTGGGGCCAACGTCCTGACTTTC	CASSEQGDRGWTGANVLTF
TRBV5-4	TRBJ2-4	once	TRBD2	TGTGCCAGCAGCCACAAGCTAGCGGGGATAGCCAAAAACATTCAGTACTTC	CASSHKLAGIAKNIQYF
TRBV2	TRBJ2-1	once	TRBD1	TGTGCCAGCAGCGCGGGACAGGGGGCGCATCCGACTAGGCCCAATGAGCAGTTCTTC	CASSAGQGAHPTRPNEQFF
TRBV9	TRBJ1-5	.	TRBD1	TGTGCCAGCAACAGGGGAGGAACGAGCAATCAGCCCCAGCATTTT	CASNRGGTSNQPQHF
TRBV11-2	TRBJ2-6	.	TRBD1	TGTGCCAGCAGCCGAGTGGATGGGACAGGGGGATCTGGGGCCAACGTCCTGACTTTC	CASSRVDGTGGSGANVLTF
TRBV5-6	TRBJ2-1	.	TRBD1	TGTGCCAGCAGCTCTGGACAGGGGGCCATTCCATCCTACAATGAGCAGTTCTTC	CASSSGQGAIPSYNEQFF
TRBV6-1	TRBJ2-7	.	TRBD2	TGTGCCAGCATATCTAGCGGGAGGGCCTACGAGCAGTACTTC	CASISSGRAYEQYF
TRBV28	TRBJ2-5	.	TRBD2	TGTGCCAGCAGTTTCGTTTTAGCGGGGTCGGGAGAGACCCAGTACTTC	CASSFVLAGSGETQYF
TRBV5-4	TRBJ1-1	few	.	TGTGCCAGCAGCTTGGCCGGGGTCAGTATTGCAACTGAAGCTTTCTTT	CASSLAGVSIATEAFF
TRBV11-2	TRBJ1-2	.	TRBD1	TGTGCCAGCAGCTTACGAGGCGCCTCCCCAGGGGGCCGGTGCTATGGCTACACCTTC	CASSLRGASPGGRCYGYTF